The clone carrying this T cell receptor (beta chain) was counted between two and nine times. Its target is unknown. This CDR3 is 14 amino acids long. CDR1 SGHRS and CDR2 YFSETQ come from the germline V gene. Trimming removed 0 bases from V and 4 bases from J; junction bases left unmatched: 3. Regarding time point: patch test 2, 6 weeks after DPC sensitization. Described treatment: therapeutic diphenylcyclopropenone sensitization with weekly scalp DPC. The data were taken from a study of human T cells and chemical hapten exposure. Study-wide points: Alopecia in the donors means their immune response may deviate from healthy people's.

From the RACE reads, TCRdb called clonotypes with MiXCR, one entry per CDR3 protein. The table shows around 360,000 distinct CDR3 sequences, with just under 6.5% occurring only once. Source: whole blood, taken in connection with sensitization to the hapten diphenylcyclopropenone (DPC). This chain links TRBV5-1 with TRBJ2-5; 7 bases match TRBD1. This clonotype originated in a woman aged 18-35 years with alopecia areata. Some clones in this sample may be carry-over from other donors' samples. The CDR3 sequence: CASSLEGGAETQYF. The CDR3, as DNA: TGCGCCAGCAGCTTGGAAGGGGGCGCAGAGACCCAGTACTTC.